This T cell receptor beta chain was profiled in a study of long-term antiretroviral therapy in people with HIV. In germline, CDR1 is MNHEY, CDR2 SMNVEV (reference sequence). The CDR3 spans 16 residues. The V end lost 5 bases, the J end lost 0 bases, and 13 bases lay between the germline ends. The authors ran the immunoSEQ assay, v3.0, at survey level. The repertoire was sequenced with immunoSEQ multiplex PCR; TCRdb's copy has only in-frame clones and lacks some. The data contain roughly 14,000 clones, about four fifths of them singletons. This chain joins TRBV27 and TRBJ1-4, with unresolved D. The clonotype originates from a man in his forties or fifties with HIV. This specimen was unsorted PBMCs, taken just before starting antiretroviral therapy. CDR3 residues: CASSMTSFATNEKLFF. The CDR3 DNA follows: TGTGCCAGCAGTATGACCTCGTTTGCAACTAATGAAAAACTGTTTTTT.